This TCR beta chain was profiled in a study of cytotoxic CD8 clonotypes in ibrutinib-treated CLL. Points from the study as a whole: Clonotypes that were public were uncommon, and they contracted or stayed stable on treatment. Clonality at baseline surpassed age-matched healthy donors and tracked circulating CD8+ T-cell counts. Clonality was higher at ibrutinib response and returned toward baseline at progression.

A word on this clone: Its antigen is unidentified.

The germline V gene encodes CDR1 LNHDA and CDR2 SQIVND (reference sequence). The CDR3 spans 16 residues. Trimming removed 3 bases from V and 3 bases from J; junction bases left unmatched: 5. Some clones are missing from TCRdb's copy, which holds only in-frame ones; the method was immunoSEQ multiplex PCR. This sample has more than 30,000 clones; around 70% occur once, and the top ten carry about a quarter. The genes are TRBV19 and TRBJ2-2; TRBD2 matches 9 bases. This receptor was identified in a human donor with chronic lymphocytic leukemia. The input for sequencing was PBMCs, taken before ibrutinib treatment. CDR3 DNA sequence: TGTGCCAGTAGTATTATAGCGGGGGCCGACACCGGGGAGCTGTTTTTT. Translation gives CASSIIAGADTGELFF.